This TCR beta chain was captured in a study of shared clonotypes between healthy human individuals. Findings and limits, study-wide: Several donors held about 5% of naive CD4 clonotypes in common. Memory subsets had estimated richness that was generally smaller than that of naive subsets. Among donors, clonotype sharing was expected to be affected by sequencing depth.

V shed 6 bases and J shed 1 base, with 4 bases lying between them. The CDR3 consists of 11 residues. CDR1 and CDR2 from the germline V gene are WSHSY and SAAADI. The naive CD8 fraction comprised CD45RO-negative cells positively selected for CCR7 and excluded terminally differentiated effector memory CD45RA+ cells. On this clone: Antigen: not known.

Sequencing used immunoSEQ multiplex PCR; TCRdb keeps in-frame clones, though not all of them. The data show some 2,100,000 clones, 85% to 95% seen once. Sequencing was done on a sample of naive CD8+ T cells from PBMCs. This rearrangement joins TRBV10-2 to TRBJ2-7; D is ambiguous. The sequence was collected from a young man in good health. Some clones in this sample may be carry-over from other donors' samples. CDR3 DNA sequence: TGCGCCAGCAGCACGTCCTACGAGCAGTACTTC. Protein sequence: CASSTSYEQYF.